Listed below are T cell receptor beta chains from one sample, sequenced in a study of shared clonotypes between healthy human individuals. Libraries were prepared by immunoSEQ multiplex PCR; TCRdb keeps only in-frame clonotypes and omits some of them. The sample contains about 2 million clones, roughly 95% of which appear only once. Material for sequencing was naive CD4+ T cells sorted from blood. The source is a man aged 18 to 29 in good health. Each CDR3 is given with its conserved first and last residue. The order of the fields is V gene, D gene, J gene, clone size, CDR3 protein, CDR3 DNA. A D gene is named only where the DNA matches it firmly. Expanded clones are given a class, and other clones once, few, many or no size at all.

TRBV9,.,TRBJ2-3,.,CASSGLRDQRTDTQYF,TGTGCCAGCAGCGGACTCAGGGATCAGAGGACAGATACGCAGTATTTT
TRBV7-2,.,TRBJ1-1,.,CASSPRTANTEAFF,TGTGCCAGCAGTCCTCGGACAGCGAACACTGAAGCTTTCTTT
TRBV5-5,.,TRBJ1-2,.,CASSLAKDSVYGYTF,TGTGCCAGCAGCTTGGCTAAGGATTCCGTCTATGGCTACACCTTC
TRBV30,.,TRBJ1-2,.,CAWREQGLYGYTF,TGTGCCTGGAGAGAACAGGGTCTCTATGGCTACACCTTC
TRBV9,TRBD1,TRBJ1-6,.,CASSLSGQENSPLHF,TGTGCCAGCAGCCTTTCTGGACAGGAGAATTCACCCCTCCACTTT
TRBV7-6,TRBD1,TRBJ2-3,.,CASSPVGQGSTDTQYF,TGTGCCAGCAGCCCGGTGGGACAGGGGAGTACAGATACGCAGTATTTT
TRBV12-5,TRBD2,TRBJ2-5,.,CASGLGLAGGRETQYF,TGTGCTAGTGGTTTGGGGCTAGCGGGGGGTAGGGAGACCCAGTACTTC
TRBV4-1,.,TRBJ1-4,.,CASSQVVIQGREKLFF,TGCGCCAGCAGCCAAGTCGTGATACAGGGTCGAGAAAAACTGTTTTTT
TRBV5-8,.,TRBJ2-7,.,CASSLGQRAYEQYF,TGTGCCAGCAGCCTCGGACAGAGAGCCTACGAGCAGTACTTC
TRBV7-2,TRBD2,TRBJ2-7,.,CASGLSSGEYHEQYF,TGTGCCAGCGGCTTAAGTAGCGGGGAATACCACGAGCAGTACTTC
TRBV25-1,.,TRBJ2-3,.,CASSGLVRDTQYF,TGTGCCAGCTCGGGGTTAGTAAGAGATACGCAGTATTTT
TRBV18,TRBD2,TRBJ2-3,.,CASSPGTSGSLVRDTQYF,TGTGCCAGCTCACCGGGGACTAGCGGGAGTTTAGTCCGGGATACGCAGTATTTT
TRBV5-1,TRBD1,TRBJ2-6,.,CASSLQGAGANVLTF,TGCGCCAGCAGCTTGCAGGGGGCTGGGGCCAACGTCCTGACTTTC
TRBV11-2,.,TRBJ1-2,.,CASSSDPSGYYGYTF,TGTGCCAGCAGCTCCGACCCGAGCGGGTACTATGGCTACACCTTC
TRBV28,.,TRBJ1-6,once,CASTSGRNSPLHF,TGTGCCAGTACAAGCGGGAGAAATTCACCCCTCCACTTT
TRBV10-1,TRBD1,TRBJ2-5,.,CASSEGQGARETQYF,TGCGCCAGCAGTGAGGGACAGGGGGCCCGAGAGACCCAGTACTTC
TRBV5-6,TRBD1,TRBJ2-5,.,CASSFPGTGGWETQYF,TGTGCCAGCAGCTTTCCAGGGACAGGGGGCTGGGAGACCCAGTACTTC
TRBV5-6,TRBD2,TRBJ2-7,.,CASSFETSGRPTYEQYF,TGTGCCAGCAGCTTCGAGACTAGCGGGAGGCCAACCTACGAGCAGTACTTC
TRBV11-2,TRBD2,TRBJ2-1,.,CASSFGGATLYNEQFF,TGTGCCAGCAGCTTCGGGGGGGCGACCCTATACAATGAGCAGTTCTTC
TRBV21-1,.,TRBJ1-2,once,CASSRREPNYGYTF,TGTGCCAGCAGCAGGAGGGAACCTAACTATGGCTACACCTTC
TRBV25-1,.,TRBJ2-3,.,CASSEYMVHTDTQYF,TGTGCCAGCAGTGAATACATGGTTCACACAGATACGCAGTATTTT
TRBV5-1,TRBD1,TRBJ2-1,.,CASSQDRTYNEQFF,TGCGCCAGCAGCCAGGACAGGACTTACAATGAGCAGTTCTTC
TRBV6-5,.,TRBJ1-5,.,CASSPSGQSNQPQHF,TGTGCCAGCAGTCCGAGCGGCCAGAGCAATCAGCCCCAGCATTTT
TRBV5-1,TRBD1,TRBJ2-7,.,CASSLGPTGGLYEQYF,TGCGCCAGCAGCTTGGGGCCGACAGGGGGCCTCTACGAGCAGTACTTC
TRBV6-5,.,TRBJ2-5,.,CASSNIQVDAETQYF,TGTGCCAGCAGCAACATACAGGTGGATGCAGAGACCCAGTACTTC
TRBV6-1,.,TRBJ1-4,.,CASSESTAGKLFF,TGTGCCAGCAGTGAGTCGACGGCCGGAAAACTGTTTTTT
TRBV11-2,TRBD1,TRBJ2-7,.,CASSSLRQGAYEQYF,TGTGCCAGCAGCTCCCTCAGGCAGGGGGCTTACGAGCAGTACTTC
TRBV10-3,.,TRBJ1-5,.,CAISVGRGGNQPQHF,TGTGCCATCAGTGTCGGCAGGGGCGGCAATCAGCCCCAGCATTTT
TRBV6-4,.,TRBJ2-7,.,CASSAGTVAYEQYF,TGTGCCAGCAGTGCGGGGACTGTTGCCTACGAGCAGTACTTC
TRBV7-2,.,TRBJ1-4,.,CASSSAGVSEKLFF,TGTGCCAGCAGCTCGGCAGGCGTCTCGGAAAAACTGTTTTTT
TRBV10-3,.,TRBJ2-2,.,CAISVFGSTNTGELFF,TGTGCCATCAGTGTTTTCGGCAGCACGAACACCGGGGAGCTGTTTTTT
TRBV5-1,.,TRBJ2-7,many,CASSRDPSYEQYF,TGCGCCAGCAGCCGGGATCCCTCCTACGAGCAGTACTTC
TRBV19,.,TRBJ1-6,.,CASPSVGTASPLHF,TGTGCCAGTCCCAGTGTAGGCACAGCTTCACCCCTCCACTTT
TRBV18,.,TRBJ1-6,.,CASSAGSGAHDSPLHF,TGTGCCAGCTCAGCGGGCTCAGGGGCTCACGATTCACCCCTCCACTTT
TRBV4-1,TRBD1,TRBJ1-5,.,CASSLEQGASQPQHF,TGCGCCAGCAGCCTGGAACAGGGGGCAAGTCAGCCCCAGCATTTT